What follows describes a single T cell receptor (beta chain). V was clipped by 2 bases and J by 6 bases, with 3 bases between them. From germline, CDR1 is SGHTA and CDR2 FQGNSA. This CDR3 has 11 amino acids. These data belong to a study of blood T cell repertoires in COVID-19. Some clones are missing from TCRdb's copy, which holds only in-frame ones; the method was immunoSEQ multiplex PCR. The data show around 80,000 clones, with about four fifths seen just once and more than 9% held by the top ten. This TCR came from a man aged 60 to 69 with acute or convalescent COVID-19. The V and J genes are TRBV7-2 and TRBJ2-3; the D is unclear. Specimen: peripheral blood. The CDR3 DNA reads as TGTGCCAGCAGCTTACGGGATACGCAGTATTTT. It translates to CASSLRDTQYF.